The source of this T cell receptor beta chain is a study of vaccination and CD4 T cells after COVID-19. In regard to this clonotype: The target antigen is unknown.

Stated treatment: roughly 11-day PBMC culture with coronavirus spike peptide pools or control peptides (ViraFEST assay). Ahead of the COVID-19 pandemic (2011-2018), the CD4+ T cells of the unexposed donor were collected. An Oncomine TCR Beta short-read assay was used to sequence the DNA from cultured CD4+ T cells. Cultures of CD4+ T cells served as the source for extracting genomic DNA. MiXCR was run by TCRdb on the PCR reads, yielding one entry per CDR3 protein. The profile shows roughly 10,000 distinct CDR3 sequences, more than 30% of them singletons. Sequences were obtained from CD4+ T cells from blood, cultured in vitro. This TCR came from a human donor in good health.

The CDR3 loop is CASSPRLTDTQYF. The CDR3 bases are TGCGCCAGCAGCCCCCGATTGACAGATACGCAGTATTTT. This rearrangement joins TRBV4-3 to TRBJ2-3; D call uncertain. From germline, CDR1 is LGHNA and CDR2 YSLEER. CDR3 length: 13 residues. V lost 4 bases and J lost 3, with 8 bases in between.